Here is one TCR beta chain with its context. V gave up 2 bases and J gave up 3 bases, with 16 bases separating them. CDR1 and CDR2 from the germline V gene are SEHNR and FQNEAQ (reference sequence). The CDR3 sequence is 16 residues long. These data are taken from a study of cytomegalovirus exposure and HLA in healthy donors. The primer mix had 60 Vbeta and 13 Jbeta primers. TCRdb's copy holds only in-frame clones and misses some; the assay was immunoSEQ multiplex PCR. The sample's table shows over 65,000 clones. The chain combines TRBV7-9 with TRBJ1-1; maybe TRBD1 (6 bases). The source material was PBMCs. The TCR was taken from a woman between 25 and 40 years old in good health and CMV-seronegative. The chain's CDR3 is CASSLFAKGGDTEAFF. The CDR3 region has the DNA TGTGCCAGCAGCTTATTTGCGAAGGGGGGGGACACTGAAGCTTTCTTT.